This entry lists 2 T cell receptor beta chains sequenced from one sample in a study of T cell clonality in common variable immunodeficiency. Study-level findings and limits: Reportedly, TCR beta sequences from common variable immunodeficiency showed fewer deletions and N-nucleotide insertions.

TCRdb's copy holds only in-frame clones and misses some; the assay was immunoSEQ multiplex PCR. This repertoire lists some 19,000 clones without singletons; 20% to 25% sits in the top ten. These TCRs are of unknown antigen specificity. Sequenced: peripheral blood mononuclear cells. Every receptor here comes from a human donor with common variable immunodeficiency.

On this clone itself: With the read ending 3 residues before the CDR3 end, the germline J gene is used to fill in that end. The chain couples TRBV6-9 to TRBJ2-7; 12 bases fit TRBD2. CDR1 is MNHGY, CDR2 SVAAGI, per germline. V was pared by 4 bases and J by 4 bases, with 5 bases of the junction left unmatched. CDR3 length: 15 amino acids. The CDR3 reads CASSSLTSGSYEQYF. CDR3 bases read: TGTGCCAGCAGTTCCCTGACTAGCGGGAGTTACGAG.

As to this clone: One end of the junction is discordant with germline, which a read error may explain. With the read ending 3 residues before the CDR3 end, the germline J gene is used to fill in that end. V and J are TRBV7-9 and TRBJ2-7; D gene uncertain. Germline V gives CDR1 SEHNR, CDR2 FQNEAQ (reference sequence). This CDR3 region has 12 residues. CDR3 DNA, as far as it was read: TGTTCCAGCAGCTTTCAGGATACCGAG. Protein: CSSSFQDTE. The entire CDR3 reads CSSSFQDTEQYF.